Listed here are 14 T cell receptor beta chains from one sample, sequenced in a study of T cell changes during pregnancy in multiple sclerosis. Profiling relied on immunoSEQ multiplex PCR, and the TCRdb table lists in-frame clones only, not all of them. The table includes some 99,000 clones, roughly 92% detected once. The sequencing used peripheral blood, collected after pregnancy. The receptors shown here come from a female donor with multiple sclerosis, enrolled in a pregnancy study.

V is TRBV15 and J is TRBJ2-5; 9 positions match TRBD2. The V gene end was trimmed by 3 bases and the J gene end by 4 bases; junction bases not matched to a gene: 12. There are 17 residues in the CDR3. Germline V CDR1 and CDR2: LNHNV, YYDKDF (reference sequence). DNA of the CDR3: TGTGCCACCAGCAGGCCACTACCGGGACTAGCACGAGAGACCCAGTACTTC. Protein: CATSRPLPGLARETQYF.

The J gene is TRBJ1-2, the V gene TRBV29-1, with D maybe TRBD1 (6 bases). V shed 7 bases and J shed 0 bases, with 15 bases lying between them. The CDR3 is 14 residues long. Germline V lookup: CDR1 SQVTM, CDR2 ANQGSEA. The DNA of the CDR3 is TGCAGCGGAGCCCCCCAGGGGACTAACTATGGCTACACCTTC. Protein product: CSGAPQGTNYGYTF.

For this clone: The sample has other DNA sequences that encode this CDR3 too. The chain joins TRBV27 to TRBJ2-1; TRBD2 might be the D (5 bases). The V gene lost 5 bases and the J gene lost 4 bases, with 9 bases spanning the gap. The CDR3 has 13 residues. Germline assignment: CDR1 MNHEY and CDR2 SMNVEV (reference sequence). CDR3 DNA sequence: TGTGCCAGCAGTCCCGGACTGTACAATGAGCAGTTCTTC. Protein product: CASSPGLYNEQFF.

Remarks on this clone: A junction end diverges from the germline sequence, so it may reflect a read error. The CDR3 sequence: CASSQSGTGSSRLDF. CDR3 DNA: TGTGCCAGCAGCCAATCCGGGACAGGGAGCTCGCGACTGGACTTC. J is TRBJ2-7 and V is TRBV5-8; 9 bases line up with TRBD1. Germline V gives CDR1 SGHTS, CDR2 YDEGEE. The CDR3 totals 15 residues.

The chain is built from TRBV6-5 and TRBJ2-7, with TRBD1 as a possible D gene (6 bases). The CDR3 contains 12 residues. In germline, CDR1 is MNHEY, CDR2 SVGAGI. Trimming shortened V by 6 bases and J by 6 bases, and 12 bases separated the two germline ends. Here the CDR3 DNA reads TGTGCCAGCAGCACCAGGGGTGGCGAGCAGTACTTC. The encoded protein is CASSTRGGEQYF.

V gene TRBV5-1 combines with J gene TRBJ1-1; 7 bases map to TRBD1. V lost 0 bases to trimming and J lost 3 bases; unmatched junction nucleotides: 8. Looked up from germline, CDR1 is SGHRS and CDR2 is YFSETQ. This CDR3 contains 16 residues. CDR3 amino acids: CASSLVRQGWDTEAFF. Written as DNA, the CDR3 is TGCGCCAGCAGCTTGGTGCGACAGGGATGGGACACTGAAGCTTTCTTT.

The CDR3 is CASSIGTVTYEQYF. CDR3 bases: TGTGCCAGTAGTATAGGGACAGTTACCTACGAGCAGTACTTC. This chain links TRBV19 with TRBJ2-7; D may be TRBD1 (6 bases). The V gene's germline CDR1 is LNHDA and CDR2 SQIVND (reference sequence). This CDR3 region has 14 residues. V lost 1 base, J lost 2 bases, and 9 bases lay in between.

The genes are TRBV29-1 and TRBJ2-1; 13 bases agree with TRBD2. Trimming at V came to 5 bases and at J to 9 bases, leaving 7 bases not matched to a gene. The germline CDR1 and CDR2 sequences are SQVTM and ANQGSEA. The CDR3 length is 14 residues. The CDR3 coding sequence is TGCAGCGTTTTTACTAGCGGGAGGGCCGTTGAGCAGTTCTTC. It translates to CSVFTSGRAVEQFF.

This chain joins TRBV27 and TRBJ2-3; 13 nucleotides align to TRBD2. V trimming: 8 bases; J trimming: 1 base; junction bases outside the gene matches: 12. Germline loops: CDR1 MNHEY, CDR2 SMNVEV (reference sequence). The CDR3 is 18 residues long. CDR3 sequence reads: CASAGGLAGEEGTDTQYF. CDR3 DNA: TGTGCCAGCGCCGGTGGACTAGCGGGAGAGGAGGGCACAGATACGCAGTATTTT.

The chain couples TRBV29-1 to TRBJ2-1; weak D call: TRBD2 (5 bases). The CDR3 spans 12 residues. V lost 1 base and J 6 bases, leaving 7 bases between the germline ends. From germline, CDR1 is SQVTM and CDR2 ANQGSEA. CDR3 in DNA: TGCAGCGTTGAAGGGGGAGCCAATGAGCAGTTCTTC. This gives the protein CSVEGGANEQFF.

This chain's CDR3 is CASSPQSGLAGSYEQYF. CDR3 nucleotides: TGCGCCAGCAGCCCCCAGTCGGGACTAGCGGGATCCTACGAGCAGTACTTC. The rearrangement joins TRBV5-1 to TRBJ2-7, with 13 positions matching TRBD2. There are 17 residues in the CDR3. The germline CDR1 and CDR2 sequences are SGHRS and YFSETQ. V dropped 4 bases and J dropped 1; count of bases not matched to a gene: 8. Combining the CDR3 with reference TRBV5-1 and TRBJ2-7 gives the whole variable domain KAGVTQTPRYLIKTRGQQVTLSCSPISGHRSVSWYQQTPGQGLQFLFEYFSETQRNKGNFPGRFSGRQFSNSRSEMNVSTLELGDSALYLCASSPQSGLAGSYEQYFGPGTRLTVT.

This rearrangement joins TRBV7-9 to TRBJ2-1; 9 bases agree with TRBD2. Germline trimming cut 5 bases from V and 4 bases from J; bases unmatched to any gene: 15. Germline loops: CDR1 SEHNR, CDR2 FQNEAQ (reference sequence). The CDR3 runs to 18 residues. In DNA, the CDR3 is TGTGCCAGCAGCCTATTAGCGGGGGCGGGCTGGGGATACAATGAGCAGTTCTTC. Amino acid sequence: CASSLLAGAGWGYNEQFF.

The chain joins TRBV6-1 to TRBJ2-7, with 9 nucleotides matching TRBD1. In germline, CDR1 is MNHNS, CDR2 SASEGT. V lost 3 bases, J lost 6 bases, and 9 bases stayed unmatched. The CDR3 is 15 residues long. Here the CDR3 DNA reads TGTGCCAGCAGTGACGTTGGACAGGGGAGGTTCGAGCAGTACTTC. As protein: CASSDVGQGRFEQYF.

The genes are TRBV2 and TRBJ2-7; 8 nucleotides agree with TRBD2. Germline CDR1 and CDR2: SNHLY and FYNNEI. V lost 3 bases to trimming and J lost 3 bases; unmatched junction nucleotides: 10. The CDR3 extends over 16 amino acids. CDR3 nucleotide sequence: TGTGCCAGCAGTGATCCCCAGCGGGAGAATTTCTACGAGCAGTACTTC. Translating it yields CASSDPQRENFYEQYF.